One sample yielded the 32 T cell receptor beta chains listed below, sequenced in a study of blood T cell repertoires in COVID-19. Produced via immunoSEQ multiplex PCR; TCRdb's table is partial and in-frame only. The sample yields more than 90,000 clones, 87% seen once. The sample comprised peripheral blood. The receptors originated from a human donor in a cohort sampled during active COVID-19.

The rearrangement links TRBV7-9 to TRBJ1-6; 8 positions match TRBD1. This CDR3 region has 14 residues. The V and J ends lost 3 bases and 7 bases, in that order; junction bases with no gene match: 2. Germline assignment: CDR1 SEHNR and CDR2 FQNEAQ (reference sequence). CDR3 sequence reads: CASSLDRENSPLHF. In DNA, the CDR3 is TGTGCCAGCAGCTTGGACAGGGAAAATTCACCCCTCCACTTT.

CDR3 sequence: CASSFGAVISGNTIYF. For the CDR3, the DNA is TGCGCCAGCAGCTTTGGGGCAGTCATCTCTGGAAACACCATATATTTT. This rearrangement joins TRBV5-1 to TRBJ1-3, with D perhaps matching TRBD1 (5 bases). There are 16 residues in the CDR3. The V end was cut by 2 bases, the J end by 0 bases, with 12 bases between. The germline V gene encodes CDR1 SGHRS and CDR2 YFSETQ.

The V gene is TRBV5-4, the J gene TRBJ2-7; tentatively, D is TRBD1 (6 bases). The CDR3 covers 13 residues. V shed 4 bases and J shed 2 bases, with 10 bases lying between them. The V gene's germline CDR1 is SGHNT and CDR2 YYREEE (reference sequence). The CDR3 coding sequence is TGTGCCAGCAGCCCCCAGGGGCCCTACGAGCAGTACTTC. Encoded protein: CASSPQGPYEQYF. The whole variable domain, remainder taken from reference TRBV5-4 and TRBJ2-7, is ETGVTQSPTHLIKTRGQQVTLRCSSQSGHNTVSWYQQALGQGPQFIFQYYREEENGRGNFPPRFSGLQFPNYSSELNVNALELDDSALYLCASSPQGPYEQYFGPGTRLTVT.

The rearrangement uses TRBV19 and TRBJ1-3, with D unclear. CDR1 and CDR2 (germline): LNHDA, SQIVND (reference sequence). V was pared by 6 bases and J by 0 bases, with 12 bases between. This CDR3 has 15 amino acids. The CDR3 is CASRSTANSGNTIYF. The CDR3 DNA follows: TGTGCCAGTAGATCTACAGCTAACTCTGGAAACACCATATATTTT.

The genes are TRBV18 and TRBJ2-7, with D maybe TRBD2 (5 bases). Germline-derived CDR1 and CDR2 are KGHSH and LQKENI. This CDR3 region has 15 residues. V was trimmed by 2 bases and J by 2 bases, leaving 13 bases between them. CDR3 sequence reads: CASSPAEGSPYEQYF. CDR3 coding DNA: TGTGCCAGCTCACCAGCCGAGGGCAGCCCCTACGAGCAGTACTTC.

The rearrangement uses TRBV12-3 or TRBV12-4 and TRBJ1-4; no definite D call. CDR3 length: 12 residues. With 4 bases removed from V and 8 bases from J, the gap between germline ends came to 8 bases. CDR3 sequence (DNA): TGTGCCAGCAGTTCCGCGGGGGAAAAACTGTTTTTT. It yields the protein CASSSAGEKLFF.

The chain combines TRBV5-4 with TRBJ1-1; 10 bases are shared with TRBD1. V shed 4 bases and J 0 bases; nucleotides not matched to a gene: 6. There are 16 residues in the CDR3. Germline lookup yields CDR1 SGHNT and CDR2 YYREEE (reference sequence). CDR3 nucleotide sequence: TGTGCCAGCAGCAAGGGACAGGGGATTCTGAACACTGAAGCTTTCTTT. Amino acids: CASSKGQGILNTEAFF.

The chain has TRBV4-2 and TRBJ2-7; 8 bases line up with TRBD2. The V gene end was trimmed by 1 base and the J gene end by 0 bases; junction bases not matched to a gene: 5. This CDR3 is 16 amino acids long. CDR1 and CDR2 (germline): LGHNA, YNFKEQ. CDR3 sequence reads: CASSQASGRFSYEQYF. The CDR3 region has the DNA TGTGCCAGCAGCCAAGCTAGCGGGCGTTTCTCCTACGAGCAGTACTTC.

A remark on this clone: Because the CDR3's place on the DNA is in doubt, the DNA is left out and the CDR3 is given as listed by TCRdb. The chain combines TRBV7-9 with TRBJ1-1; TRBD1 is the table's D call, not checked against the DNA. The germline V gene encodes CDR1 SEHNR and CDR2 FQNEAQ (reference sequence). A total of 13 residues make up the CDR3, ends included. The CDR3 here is CASILDRYTEAFF.

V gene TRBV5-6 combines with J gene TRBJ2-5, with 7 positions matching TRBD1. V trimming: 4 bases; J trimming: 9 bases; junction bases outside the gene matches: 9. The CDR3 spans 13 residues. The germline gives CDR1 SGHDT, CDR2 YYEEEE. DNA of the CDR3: TGTGCCAGCAGCGAACAGGGCCAGGGGGCCCAGTACTTC. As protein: CASSEQGQGAQYF.

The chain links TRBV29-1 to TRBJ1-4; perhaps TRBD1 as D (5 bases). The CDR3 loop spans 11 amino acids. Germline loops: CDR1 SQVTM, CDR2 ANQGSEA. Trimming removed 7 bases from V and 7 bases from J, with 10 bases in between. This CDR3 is CSAWTFEKLFF. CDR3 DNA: TGCAGCGCCTGGACATTTGAAAAACTGTTTTTT.

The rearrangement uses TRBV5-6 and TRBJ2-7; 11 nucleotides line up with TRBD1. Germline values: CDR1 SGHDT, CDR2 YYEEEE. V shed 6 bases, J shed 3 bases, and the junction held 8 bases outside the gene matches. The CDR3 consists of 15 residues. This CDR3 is CASIDSGTGGYEQYF. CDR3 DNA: TGTGCCAGCATCGATTCCGGGACAGGGGGCTACGAGCAGTACTTC.

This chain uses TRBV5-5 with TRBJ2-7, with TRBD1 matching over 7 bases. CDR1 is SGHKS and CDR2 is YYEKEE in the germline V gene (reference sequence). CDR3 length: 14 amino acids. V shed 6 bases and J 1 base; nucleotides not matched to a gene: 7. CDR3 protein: CASTSSDRSYEQYF. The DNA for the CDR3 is TGTGCCAGCACCTCCTCGGACAGGTCCTACGAGCAGTACTTC.

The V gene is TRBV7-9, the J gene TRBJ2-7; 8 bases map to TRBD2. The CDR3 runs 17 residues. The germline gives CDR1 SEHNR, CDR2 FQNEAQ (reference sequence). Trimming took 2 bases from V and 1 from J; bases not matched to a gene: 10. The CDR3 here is CASSLLAGGSPSYEQYF. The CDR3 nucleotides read TGTGCCAGCAGCTTATTGGCGGGAGGCAGCCCGTCCTACGAGCAGTACTTC.

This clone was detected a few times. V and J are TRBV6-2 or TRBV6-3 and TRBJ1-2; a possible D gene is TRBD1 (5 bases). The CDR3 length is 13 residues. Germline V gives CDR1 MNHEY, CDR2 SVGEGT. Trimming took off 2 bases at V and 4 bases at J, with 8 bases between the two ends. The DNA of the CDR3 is TGTGCCAGCAGTTACGGCAGGGCCTATGGCTACACCTTC. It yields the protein CASSYGRAYGYTF.

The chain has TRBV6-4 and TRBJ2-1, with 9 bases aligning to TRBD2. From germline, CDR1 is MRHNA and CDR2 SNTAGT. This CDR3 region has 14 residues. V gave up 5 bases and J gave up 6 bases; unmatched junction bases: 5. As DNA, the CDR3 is TGTGCCAGCAGTAAACTAGCGGGTAGCAATGAGCAGTTCTTC. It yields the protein CASSKLAGSNEQFF.

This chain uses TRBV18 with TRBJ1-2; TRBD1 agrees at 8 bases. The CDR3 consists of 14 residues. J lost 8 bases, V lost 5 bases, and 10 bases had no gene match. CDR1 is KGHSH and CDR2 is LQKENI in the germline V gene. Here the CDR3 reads CASSVQGDSRGYTF. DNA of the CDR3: TGTGCCAGCTCAGTACAGGGGGATTCGCGGGGCTACACCTTC.

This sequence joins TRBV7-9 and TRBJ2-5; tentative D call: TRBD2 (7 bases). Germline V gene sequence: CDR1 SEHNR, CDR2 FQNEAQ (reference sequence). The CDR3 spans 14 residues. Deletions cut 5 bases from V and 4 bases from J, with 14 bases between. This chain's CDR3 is CASSGTGGGETQYF. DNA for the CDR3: TGTGCCAGCAGCGGGACGGGGGGCGGAGAGACCCAGTACTTC.

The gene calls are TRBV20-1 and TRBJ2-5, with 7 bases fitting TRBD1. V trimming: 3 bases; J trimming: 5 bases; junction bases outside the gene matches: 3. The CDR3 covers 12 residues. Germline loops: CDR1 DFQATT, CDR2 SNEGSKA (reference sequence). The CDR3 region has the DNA TGCAGTGCTAGTGGACAGGACGAGACCCAGTACTTC. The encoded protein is CSASGQDETQYF.

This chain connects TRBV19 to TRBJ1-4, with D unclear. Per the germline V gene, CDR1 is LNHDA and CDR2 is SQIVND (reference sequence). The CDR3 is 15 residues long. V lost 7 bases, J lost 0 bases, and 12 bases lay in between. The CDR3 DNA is TGTGCCAGTAAGGCCCTAGCTCCAACTAATGAAAAACTGTTTTTT. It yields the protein CASKALAPTNEKLFF.

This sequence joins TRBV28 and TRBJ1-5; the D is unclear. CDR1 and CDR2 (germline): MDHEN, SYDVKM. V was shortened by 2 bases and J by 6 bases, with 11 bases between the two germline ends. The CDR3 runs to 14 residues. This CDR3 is CASSLPLLVQPQHF. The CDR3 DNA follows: TGTGCCAGCAGTTTACCCTTACTGGTTCAGCCCCAGCATTTT.

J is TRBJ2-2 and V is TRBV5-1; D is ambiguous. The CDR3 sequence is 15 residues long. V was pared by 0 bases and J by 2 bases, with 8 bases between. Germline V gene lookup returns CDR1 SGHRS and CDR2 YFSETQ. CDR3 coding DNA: TGCGCCAGCAGCTTGGCTACGACTAACACCGGGGAGCTGTTTTTT. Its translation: CASSLATTNTGELFF. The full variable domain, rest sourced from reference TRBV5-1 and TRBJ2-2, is KAGVTQTPRYLIKTRGQQVTLSCSPISGHRSVSWYQQTPGQGLQFLFEYFSETQRNKGNFPGRFSGRQFSNSRSEMNVSTLELGDSALYLCASSLATTNTGELFFGEGSRLTVL.

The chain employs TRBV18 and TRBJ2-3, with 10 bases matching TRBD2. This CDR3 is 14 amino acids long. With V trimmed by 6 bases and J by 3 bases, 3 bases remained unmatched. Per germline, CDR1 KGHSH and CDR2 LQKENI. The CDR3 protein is CASSRTSGTDTQYF. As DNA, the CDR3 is TGTGCCAGCTCGAGGACTAGCGGAACAGATACGCAGTATTTT. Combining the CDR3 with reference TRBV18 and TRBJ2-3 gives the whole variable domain NAGVMQNPRHLVRRRGQEARLRCSPMKGHSHVYWYRQLPEEGLKFMVYLQKENIIDESGMPKERFSAEFPKEGPSILRIQQVVRGDSAAYFCASSRTSGTDTQYFGPGTRLTVL.

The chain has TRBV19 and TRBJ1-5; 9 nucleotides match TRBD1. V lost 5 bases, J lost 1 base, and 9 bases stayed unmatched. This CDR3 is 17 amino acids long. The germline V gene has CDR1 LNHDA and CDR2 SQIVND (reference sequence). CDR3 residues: CASSVNNRGLSNQPQHF. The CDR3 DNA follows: TGTGCCAGTAGTGTTAACAACAGGGGGCTGAGCAATCAGCCCCAGCATTTT.

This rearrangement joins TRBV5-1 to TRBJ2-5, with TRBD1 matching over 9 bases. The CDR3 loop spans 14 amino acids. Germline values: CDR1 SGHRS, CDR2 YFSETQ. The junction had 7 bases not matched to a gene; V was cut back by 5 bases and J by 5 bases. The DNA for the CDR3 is TGCGCCAGCAGGGAGGGACAGGGAAGGGAGACCCAGTACTTC. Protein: CASREGQGRETQYF.

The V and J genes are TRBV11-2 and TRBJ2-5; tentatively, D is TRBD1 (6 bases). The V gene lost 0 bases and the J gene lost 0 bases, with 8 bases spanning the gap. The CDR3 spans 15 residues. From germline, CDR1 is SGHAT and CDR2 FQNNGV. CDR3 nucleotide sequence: TGTGCCAGCAGCTTAGAGGACAGCTACCAAGAGACCCAGTACTTC. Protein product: CASSLEDSYQETQYF.

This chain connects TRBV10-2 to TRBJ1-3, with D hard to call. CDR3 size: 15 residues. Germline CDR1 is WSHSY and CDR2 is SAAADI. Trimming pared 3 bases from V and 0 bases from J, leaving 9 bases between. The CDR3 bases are TGCGCCAGCAGTGATTTAGCACCCTCTGGAAACACCATATATTTT. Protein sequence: CASSDLAPSGNTIYF.

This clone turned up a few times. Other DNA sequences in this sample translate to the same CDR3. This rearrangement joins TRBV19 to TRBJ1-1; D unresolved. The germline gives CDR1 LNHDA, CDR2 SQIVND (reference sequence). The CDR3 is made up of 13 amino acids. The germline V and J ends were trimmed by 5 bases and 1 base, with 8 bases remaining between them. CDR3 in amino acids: CASSPTQNTEAFF. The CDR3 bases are TGTGCCAGTAGTCCTACTCAGAACACTGAAGCTTTCTTT. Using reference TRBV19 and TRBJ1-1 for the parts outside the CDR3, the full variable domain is DGGITQSPKYLFRKEGQNVTLSCEQNLNHDAMYWYRQDPGQGLRLIYYSQIVNDFQKGDIAEGYSVSREKKESFPLTVTSAQKNPTAFYLCASSPTQNTEAFFGQGTRLTVV.

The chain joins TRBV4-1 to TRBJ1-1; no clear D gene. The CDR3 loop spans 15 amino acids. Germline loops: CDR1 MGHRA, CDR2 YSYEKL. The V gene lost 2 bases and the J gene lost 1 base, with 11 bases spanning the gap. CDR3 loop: CASSQWAVGNTEAFF. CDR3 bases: TGCGCCAGCAGCCAATGGGCCGTGGGGAACACTGAAGCTTTCTTT.

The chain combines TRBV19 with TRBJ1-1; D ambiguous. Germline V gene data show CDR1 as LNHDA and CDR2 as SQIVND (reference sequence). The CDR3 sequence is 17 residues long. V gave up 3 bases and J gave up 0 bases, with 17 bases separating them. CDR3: CASSMEKRGWVNTEAFF. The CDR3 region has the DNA TGTGCCAGTAGTATGGAGAAGCGGGGTTGGGTGAACACTGAAGCTTTCTTT.

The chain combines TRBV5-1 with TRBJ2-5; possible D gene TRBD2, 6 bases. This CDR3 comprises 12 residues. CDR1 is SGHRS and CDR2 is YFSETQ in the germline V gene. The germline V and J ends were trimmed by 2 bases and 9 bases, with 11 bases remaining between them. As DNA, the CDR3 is TGCGCCAGCAGCTTTTATCCGGGGGCCCAGTACTTC. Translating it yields CASSFYPGAQYF.

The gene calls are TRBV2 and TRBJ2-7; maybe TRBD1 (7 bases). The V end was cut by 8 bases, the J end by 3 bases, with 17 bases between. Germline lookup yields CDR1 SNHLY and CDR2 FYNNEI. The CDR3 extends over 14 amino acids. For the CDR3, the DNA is TGTGCCAGCCTGGAGGGGGCAGGGGGCTACGAGCAGTACTTC. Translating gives CASLEGAGGYEQYF. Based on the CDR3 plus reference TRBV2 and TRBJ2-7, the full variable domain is EPEVTQTPSHQVTQMGQEVILRCVPISNHLYFYWYRQILGQKVEFLVSFYNNEISEKSEIFDDQFSVERPDGSNFTLKIRSTKLEDSAMYFCASLEGAGGYEQYFGPGTRLTVT.